These 8 T cell receptor beta chains were all obtained from the same sample, sequenced in a study of human T cells and chemical hapten exposure. The sample's time point: pre-sensitization, week 0. Documented treatment: therapeutic diphenylcyclopropenone sensitization with weekly scalp DPC. TCRdb reprocessed the RACE reads via MiXCR and lists one record per CDR3 protein. Among tens of thousands of distinct CDR3 sequences listed, approximately 11% were seen once. This specimen was whole blood, taken in connection with sensitization to the hapten diphenylcyclopropenone (DPC). These receptors were taken from a woman in her 50s with alopecia areata. Some clones in this sample may be carry-over from other donors' samples.

This clonotype turned up a few times. This rearrangement joins TRBV7-2 to TRBJ2-1; no definite D call. This CDR3 has 11 residues. V lost 5 bases and J lost 9, with 8 bases in between. The V gene's germline CDR1 is SGHTA and CDR2 FQGNSA. The CDR3 protein is CASSPAIEQFF. The CDR3 nucleotides are TGTGCCAGCAGCCCGGCAATTGAGCAGTTCTTC.

V gene TRBV4-1 combines with J gene TRBJ2-3; possibly TRBD1 for D (6 bases). The CDR3 is made up of 17 amino acids. Germline CDR1 is MGHRA and CDR2 is YSYEKL. The ends were cut back, 0 bases at V and 0 bases at J, with 13 bases in the middle. CDR3 nucleotide sequence: TGCGCCAGCAGCCAAGAGACAGGCGTTTTTAGCACAGATACGCAGTATTTT. Amino acids: CASSQETGVFSTDTQYF.

This clonotype has ten or more counts. The chain is built from TRBV20-1 and TRBJ1-5, with D possibly TRBD1 on 5 matching bases. V was trimmed by 0 bases and J by 7 bases, leaving 10 bases between them. Germline lookup yields CDR1 DFQATT and CDR2 SNEGSKA (reference sequence). This CDR3 spans 13 amino acids. The CDR3: CSARDGGTQPQHF. CDR3 coding DNA: TGCAGTGCTAGAGACGGGGGAACCCAGCCCCAGCATTTT.

This clonotype was seen a few times. The rearrangement links TRBV7-2 to TRBJ1-1; D remains unclear. This CDR3 region has 14 residues. Germline loops: CDR1 SGHTA, CDR2 FQGNSA. The V end was cut by 0 bases, the J end by 4 bases, with 9 bases between. The CDR3 region has the DNA TGTGCCAGCAGCTTAGCCGGGCTGGGCACTGAAGCTTTCTTT. This gives the protein CASSLAGLGTEAFF.

This clonotype was counted between two and nine times. The chain couples TRBV12-3 or TRBV12-4 to TRBJ1-2, with 7 bases identical to TRBD1. The trim removed 6 bases at V and 0 bases at J, leaving 4 bases unmatched. The CDR3 sequence is 14 residues long. The DNA for the CDR3 is TGTGCCAGCAGGGAAGACAGGGCTAACTATGGCTACACCTTC. This codes for CASREDRANYGYTF.

This clonotype was counted ten times or more. The V and J genes are TRBV19 and TRBJ2-2; D unresolved. Germline loops: CDR1 LNHDA, CDR2 SQIVND (reference sequence). There are 16 residues in the CDR3. V lost 7 bases to trimming and J lost 0 bases, with 15 bases between them. The CDR3 sequence is CASIGRISPNTGELFF. CDR3 bases: TGTGCCAGTATAGGCAGGATATCACCGAACACCGGGGAGCTGTTTTTT.

This clonotype was seen at least ten times. This rearrangement joins TRBV12-3 or TRBV12-4 to TRBJ2-7; maybe TRBD2 (6 bases). This CDR3 has 12 residues. Trimming stripped 3 bases from V and 6 bases from J, with 9 bases between. The CDR3 loop is CASSLEGPEQYF. The CDR3 region has the DNA TGTGCCAGCAGTTTGGAGGGGCCCGAGCAGTACTTC.

The V call is TRBV14, the J call TRBJ2-7; 7 positions match TRBD2. Germline loops: CDR1 SGHDN, CDR2 FVKESK. V was pared by 7 bases and J by 6 bases, with 15 bases of the junction left unmatched. The CDR3 spans 15 residues. CDR3 DNA: TGTGCCAGCAATTCAGCGGCGGGAGAGGTGCGCGAGCAGTACTTC. Its translation: CASNSAAGEVREQYF. Full variable domain (outside the CDR3, taken from reference TRBV14 and TRBJ2-7): EAGVTQFPSHSVIEKGQTVTLRCDPISGHDNLYWYRRVMGKEIKFLLHFVKESKQDESGMPNNRFLAERTGGTYSTLKVQPAELEDSGVYFCASNSAAGEVREQYFGPGTRLTVT.